One T cell receptor (beta chain) is described in this entry. The data are from a study of blood T cell repertoires in COVID-19. Across the whole study: The analysed material was cDNA or gDNA that came from T cells, B-cell-depleted T cells, or PBMCs.

The CDR3 is 16 residues long. Germline CDR1 KGHSH, CDR2 LQKENI. With V trimmed by 1 base and J by 0 bases, 3 bases remained unmatched. Generated by immunoSEQ multiplex PCR, the TCRdb table keeps only in-frame clones and is missing some. The sample has 100,000 to 120,000 clones, almost 80% seen once. The chain links TRBV18 to TRBJ2-1, with 7 bases fitting TRBD2. Sequencing input: peripheral blood. The receptor was derived from an elderly woman with active or convalescent COVID-19. DNA of the CDR3: TGTGCCAGCTCACCACGGGAGGGTAGCTCCTACAATGAGCAGTTCTTC. Translation: CASSPREGSSYNEQFF.